The next 10 T cell receptor beta chains were all read from a single sample in a study of T-cell reconstitution after alpha-beta-depleted transplantation in children. Unique molecular identifiers were incorporated during preparation of the TCRbeta library. TCRdb processed the PCR reads anew with MiXCR; each CDR3 protein has one entry. This sample carries around 410,000 distinct CDR3 sequences, 9.5% to 13% of them seen once, and the ten largest clones take 5% to 6.5%. The source material was PBMCs from the stem cell graft donor, sampled from the stem cell graft. These receptors were collected from a human donor who donated a stem cell graft to a child with acute myeloid leukemia.

This sequence joins TRBV12-3 or TRBV12-4 and TRBJ2-5; 10 bases fit TRBD2. The CDR3 covers 14 residues. With V trimmed by 6 bases and J by 5 bases, 6 bases remained unmatched. The CDR3 nucleotides read TGTGCCAGCAGCGGTAGCGGGGGGCGGGAGACCCAGTACTTC. Protein sequence: CASSGSGGRETQYF.

This clonotype occurred a few times. V gene TRBV3-1 combines with J gene TRBJ1-2, with D unclear. V dropped 1 base and J dropped 8 bases, with 14 bases sitting between them. The germline CDR1 and CDR2 sequences are LGHDT and YNNKEL (reference sequence). The CDR3 consists of 14 residues. The CDR3 sequence is CASSQAPGLGGYTF. As DNA, the CDR3 is TGTGCCAGCAGCCAAGCCCCGGGCCTCGGCGGCTACACCTTC.

The genes are TRBV20-1 and TRBJ1-1, with a weak D call TRBD1 (5 bases). There are 10 residues in the CDR3. Germline V lookup: CDR1 DFQATT, CDR2 SNEGSKA (reference sequence). V was shortened by 3 bases and J by 9 bases, with 8 bases between the two germline ends. CDR3 in amino acids: CSARTVQAFF. CDR3 DNA sequence: TGCAGTGCTAGGACAGTTCAAGCTTTCTTT.

This clonotype turned up a few times. This rearrangement joins TRBV5-1 to TRBJ2-2, with unresolved D. Trimming pared 4 bases from V and 5 bases from J, leaving 15 bases between. Germline V CDR1 and CDR2: SGHRS, YFSETQ. There are 15 residues in the CDR3. The CDR3 sequence: CASSPGAIGTGELFF. DNA of the CDR3: TGCGCCAGCAGCCCAGGAGCGATAGGGACCGGGGAGCTGTTTTTT.

The V gene is TRBV12-3 or TRBV12-4, the J gene TRBJ1-1, with D tentatively TRBD1 (6 bases). The CDR3 consists of 18 residues. V was shortened by 3 bases and J by 0 bases, with 20 bases between the two germline ends. CDR3 amino acids: CASSLSEQGWGVNTEAFF. CDR3 DNA sequence: TGTGCCAGCAGTTTGTCCGAACAGGGTTGGGGGGTGAACACTGAAGCTTTCTTT.

The genes are TRBV7-2 and TRBJ2-7; tentative D call: TRBD2 (5 bases). Germline V gene data show CDR1 as SGHTA and CDR2 as FQGNSA. The ends were cut back, 8 bases at V and 6 bases at J, with 14 bases in the middle. This CDR3 has 12 amino acids. CDR3 in amino acids: CASAIRRGEQYF. The CDR3 nucleotides read TGTGCCAGCGCAATTCGACGGGGCGAGCAGTACTTC. Full variable domain (missing parts from reference TRBV7-2 and TRBJ2-7): GAGVSQSPSNKVTEKGKDVELRCDPISGHTALYWYRQSLGQGLEFLIYFQGNSAPDKSGLPSDRFSAERTGGSVSTLTIQRTQQEDSAVYLCASAIRRGEQYFGPGTRLTVT.

The CDR3 coding sequence is TGCGCCAGCAGCTTACTAGCGGGGAGCTCCTACGAGCAGTACTTC. Amino acid sequence: CASSLLAGSSYEQYF. The chain links TRBV5-1 to TRBJ2-7, with 10 positions matching TRBD2. The CDR3 extends over 15 amino acids. Germline values: CDR1 SGHRS, CDR2 YFSETQ. V trimming: 2 bases; J trimming: 0 bases; junction bases outside the gene matches: 2. The full variable domain, rest sourced from reference TRBV5-1 and TRBJ2-7, is KAGVTQTPRYLIKTRGQQVTLSCSPISGHRSVSWYQQTPGQGLQFLFEYFSETQRNKGNFPGRFSGRQFSNSRSEMNVSTLELGDSALYLCASSLLAGSSYEQYFGPGTRLTVT.

This clonotype has only a few counts. The chain couples TRBV5-5 to TRBJ1-5, with a weak D call TRBD1 (6 bases). The CDR3 runs 15 residues. V gave up 0 bases and J gave up 6 bases, with 13 bases separating them. Germline CDR1 SGHKS, CDR2 YYEKEE (reference sequence). CDR3 loop: CASSLGAGERQPQHF. CDR3 in DNA: TGTGCCAGCAGCTTGGGGGCAGGGGAGCGTCAGCCCCAGCATTTT.

The V call is TRBV12-3 or TRBV12-4, the J call TRBJ1-2; 10 bases map to TRBD1. The CDR3 sequence is 14 residues long. Germline trimming cut 5 bases from V and 4 bases from J; bases unmatched to any gene: 4. The CDR3 DNA follows: TGTGCCAGCAGTGGGGACAGGGGAGGCTATGGCTACACCTTC. Amino acid sequence: CASSGDRGGYGYTF.

The V and J genes are TRBV7-2 and TRBJ2-3, with TRBD2 matching 10 bases. Trimming at V came to 6 bases and at J to 5 bases, leaving 8 bases not matched to a gene. The CDR3 has 15 amino acids. Looked up from germline, CDR1 is SGHTA and CDR2 is FQGNSA. This CDR3 reads CASSILAGFQDTQYF. The CDR3 DNA sequence: TGTGCCAGCAGTATACTAGCGGGGTTTCAAGATACGCAGTATTTT.